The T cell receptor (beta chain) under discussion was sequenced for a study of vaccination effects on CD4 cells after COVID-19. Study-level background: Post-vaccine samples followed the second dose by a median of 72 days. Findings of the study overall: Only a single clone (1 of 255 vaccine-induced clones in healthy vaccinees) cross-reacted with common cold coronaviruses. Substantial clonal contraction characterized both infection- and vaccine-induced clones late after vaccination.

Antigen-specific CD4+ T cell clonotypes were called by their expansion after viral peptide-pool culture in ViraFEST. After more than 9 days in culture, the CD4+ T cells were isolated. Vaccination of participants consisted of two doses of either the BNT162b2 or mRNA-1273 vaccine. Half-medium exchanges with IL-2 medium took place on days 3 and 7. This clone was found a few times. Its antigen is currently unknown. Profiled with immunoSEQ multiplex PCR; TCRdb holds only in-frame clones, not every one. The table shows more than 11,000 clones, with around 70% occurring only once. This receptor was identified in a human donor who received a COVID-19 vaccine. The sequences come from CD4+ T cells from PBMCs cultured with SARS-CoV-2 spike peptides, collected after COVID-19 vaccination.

DNA for the CDR3: TGTGCCAGCAGCCGGCTCGGGCGGAGCTACGAGCAGTACTTC. The encoded protein is CASSRLGRSYEQYF. The V call is TRBV6-5, the J call TRBJ2-7; D remains unclear. The V and J ends lost 6 bases and 3 bases respectively, with 15 bases between them. Germline V gene data show CDR1 as MNHEY and CDR2 as SVGAGI. The length of the CDR3 is 14 residues.